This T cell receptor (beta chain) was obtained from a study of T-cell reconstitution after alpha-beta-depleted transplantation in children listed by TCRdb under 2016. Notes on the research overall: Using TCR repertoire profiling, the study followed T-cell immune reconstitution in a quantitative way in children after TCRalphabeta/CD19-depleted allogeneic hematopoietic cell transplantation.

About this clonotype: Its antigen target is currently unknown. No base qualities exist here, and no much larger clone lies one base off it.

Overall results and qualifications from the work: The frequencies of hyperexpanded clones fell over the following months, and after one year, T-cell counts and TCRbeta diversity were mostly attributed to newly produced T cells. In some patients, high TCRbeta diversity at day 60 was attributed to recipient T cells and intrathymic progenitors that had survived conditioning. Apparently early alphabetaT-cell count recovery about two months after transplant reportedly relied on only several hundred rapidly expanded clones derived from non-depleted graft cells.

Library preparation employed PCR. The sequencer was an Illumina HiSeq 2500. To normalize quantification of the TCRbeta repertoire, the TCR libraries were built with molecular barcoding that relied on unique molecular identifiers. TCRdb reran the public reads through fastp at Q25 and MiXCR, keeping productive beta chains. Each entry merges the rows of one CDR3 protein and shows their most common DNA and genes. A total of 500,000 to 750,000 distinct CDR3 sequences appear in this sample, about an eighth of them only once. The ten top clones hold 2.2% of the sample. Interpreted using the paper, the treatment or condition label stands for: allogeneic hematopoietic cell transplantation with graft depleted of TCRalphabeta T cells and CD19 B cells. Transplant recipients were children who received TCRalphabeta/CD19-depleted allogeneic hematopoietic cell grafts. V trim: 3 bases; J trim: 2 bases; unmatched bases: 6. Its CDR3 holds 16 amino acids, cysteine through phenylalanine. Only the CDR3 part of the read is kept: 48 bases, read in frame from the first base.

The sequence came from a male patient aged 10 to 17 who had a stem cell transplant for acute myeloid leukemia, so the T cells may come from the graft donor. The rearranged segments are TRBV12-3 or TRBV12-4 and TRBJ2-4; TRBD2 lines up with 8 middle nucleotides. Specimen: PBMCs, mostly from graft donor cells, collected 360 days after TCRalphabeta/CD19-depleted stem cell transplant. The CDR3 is CASSLGTRETKNIQYF. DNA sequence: TGTGCCAGCAGTTTGGGGACTAGGGAGACCAAAAACATTCAGTACTTC.